Each of the 21 T cell receptor beta chains below was sequenced from the same sample in a study of cytomegalovirus exposure and HLA in healthy donors. Profiled with immunoSEQ multiplex PCR; TCRdb holds only in-frame clones, not every one. The data hold about 130,000 clones, with around 90% observed a single time. The sequencing sample was made of PBMCs. These receptors all stem from a woman under 30 in good health and CMV-seronegative.

The chain links TRBV2 to TRBJ2-4, with D perhaps matching TRBD2 (5 bases). The germline CDR1 and CDR2 sequences are SNHLY and FYNNEI. V was cut by 7 bases and J by 7 bases, with 11 bases left in between. The CDR3 consists of 12 residues. The CDR3 here is CASNEGPNIQYF. Written as DNA, the CDR3 is TGTGCCAGCAACGAGGGTCCCAACATTCAGTACTTC.

The chain uses TRBV5-1 and TRBJ2-2, with D possibly TRBD2 on 6 matching bases. Trimming took off 5 bases at V and 4 bases at J, with 12 bases between the two ends. CDR3 length: 14 residues. Germline CDR1 and CDR2: SGHRS and YFSETQ. CDR3 loop: CASRWEAGTGELFF. In nucleotides, the CDR3 is TGCGCCAGCAGGTGGGAGGCCGGCACCGGGGAGCTGTTTTTT.

The chain is built from TRBV6-4 and TRBJ2-7, with D hard to call. V shed 4 bases and J shed 0 bases, with 13 bases lying between them. The CDR3 runs to 15 residues. CDR1 and CDR2 from the germline V gene are MRHNA and SNTAGT. CDR3 region: CASSATAGSSYEQYF. The DNA of the CDR3 is TGTGCCAGCAGTGCTACGGCAGGTTCCTCCTACGAGCAGTACTTC.

This chain connects TRBV5-6 to TRBJ2-5; D is perhaps TRBD2 (6 bases). Germline CDR1 is SGHDT and CDR2 is YYEEEE. V lost 0 bases, J lost 4 bases, and 13 bases lay in between. This CDR3 is 15 amino acids long. The CDR3 DNA reads as TGTGCCAGCAGCTTGGATAGCGGCGGTTTAGAGACCCAGTACTTC. It translates to CASSLDSGGLETQYF. Supplemented by reference TRBV5-6 and TRBJ2-5, the full variable domain reads DAGVTQSPTHLIKTRGQQVTLRCSPKSGHDTVSWYQQALGQGPQFIFQYYEEEERQRGNFPDRFSGHQFPNYSSELNVNALLLGDSALYLCASSLDSGGLETQYFGPGTRLLVL.

The gene calls are TRBV11-3 and TRBJ2-7; D is perhaps TRBD1 (5 bases). Germline loops: CDR1 SGHNT, CDR2 YENEEA. CDR3 size: 13 residues. V was pared by 3 bases and J by 3 bases, with 9 bases between. The DNA of the CDR3 is TGTGCCAGCAGCTTGACAGTCCACTACGAGCAGTACTTC. Protein product: CASSLTVHYEQYF.

V and J are TRBV10-2 and TRBJ2-1; D unclear. Trimming removed 3 bases from V and 8 bases from J, with 5 bases in between. The germline V gene encodes CDR1 WSHSY and CDR2 SAAADI. The CDR3 contains 11 residues. Here the CDR3 DNA reads TGCGCCAGCAGTGATTTATATGAGCAGTTCTTC. It encodes CASSDLYEQFF.

This chain joins TRBV6-1 and TRBJ2-5; 10 nucleotides match TRBD2. Trimming took 2 bases from V and 5 from J; bases not matched to a gene: 5. Germline V gene sequence: CDR1 MNHNS, CDR2 SASEGT. The CDR3 has 15 residues. The CDR3 DNA follows: TGTGCCAGCAGTGAAAGAGCGGGAGGGGCTGAGACCCAGTACTTC. Residues: CASSERAGGAETQYF.

The chain is built from TRBV11-3 and TRBJ1-1; D not certain. Trimming took 5 bases from V and 3 from J, leaving 7 bases between them. Germline CDR1 reads SGHNT; CDR2 reads YENEEA. The CDR3 has 12 amino acids. CDR3: CASSRSDTEAFF. CDR3 coding DNA: TGTGCCAGCAGCCGGAGTGACACTGAAGCTTTCTTT.

The genes are TRBV7-3 and TRBJ2-2, with 7 bases fitting TRBD1. Germline V CDR1 and CDR2: SGHTA, FQGTGA. This CDR3 is 15 amino acids long. The junction had 6 bases not matched to a gene; V was cut back by 4 bases and J by 4 bases. In DNA form, the CDR3 reads TGTGCCAGCAGCTCCGGACAGGCGTCCACCGGGGAGCTGTTTTTT. It encodes CASSSGQASTGELFF.

The chain uses TRBV30 and TRBJ1-5; possibly TRBD1 for D (6 bases). This CDR3 has 15 amino acids. CDR1 is GTSNPN, CDR2 SVGIG, per germline (reference sequence). V was shortened by 1 base and J by 0 bases, with 10 bases between the two germline ends. CDR3 in DNA: TGTGCCTGGAGTGCAGGACAGTATAGCAATCAGCCCCAGCATTTT. It codes for CAWSAGQYSNQPQHF.

V gene TRBV11-2 combines with J gene TRBJ1-4; D ambiguous. Germline lookup yields CDR1 SGHAT and CDR2 FQNNGV. Trimming removed 2 bases from V and 0 bases from J, with 4 bases in between. CDR3 size: 14 residues. This CDR3 reads CASSLYTTNEKLFF. Here the CDR3 DNA reads TGTGCCAGCAGCTTATACACAACTAATGAAAAACTGTTTTTT.

The rearrangement uses TRBV9 and TRBJ2-7, with D possibly matching TRBD2 (6 bases). The CDR3 has 15 amino acids. V was clipped by 4 bases and J by 2 bases, with 16 bases between them. The germline CDR1 and CDR2 sequences are SGDLS and YYNGEE. The CDR3 coding sequence is TGTGCCAGCAGCTCGGGGGACTCGCCAGCCTACGAGCAGTACTTC. Encoded protein: CASSSGDSPAYEQYF.

CDR3 sequence reads: CASSYSRTGLEGYTF. The DNA for the CDR3 is TGTGCCAGCAGTTACTCGAGGACAGGCCTGGAAGGCTACACCTTC. V is TRBV6-5 and J is TRBJ1-2, with 7 bases that match TRBD1. CDR1 and CDR2 from the germline V gene are MNHEY and SVGAGI. This CDR3 has 15 amino acids. After removal of 0 bases from V and 8 bases from J, the junction contained 9 bases not matched to a gene.

This chain joins TRBV4-1 and TRBJ2-1; 12 bases match TRBD2. From germline, CDR1 is MGHRA and CDR2 YSYEKL. The length of the CDR3 is 17 residues. The V gene end was trimmed by 4 bases and the J gene end by 6 bases; junction bases not matched to a gene: 10. CDR3 in DNA: TGCGCCAGCAGCCCTCTTTCGGGACTAGCGGGCCCCAATGAGCAGTTCTTC. Its translation: CASSPLSGLAGPNEQFF.

The rearrangement joins TRBV10-3 to TRBJ2-7, with no clear D. CDR3 length: 13 amino acids. Looked up from germline, CDR1 is ENHRY and CDR2 is SYGVKD. The V gene lost 0 bases and the J gene lost 4 bases, with 7 bases spanning the gap. The chain's CDR3 is CAISESLSYEQYF. The CDR3 DNA is TGTGCCATCAGTGAGTCACTTTCTTACGAGCAGTACTTC.

The chain is built from TRBV11-2 and TRBJ1-2, with 7 bases identical to TRBD1. The CDR3 totals 15 residues. Germline trimming cut 5 bases from V and 2 bases from J; bases unmatched to any gene: 8. Germline V CDR1 and CDR2: SGHAT, FQNNGV. CDR3: CASSLLATGNYGYTF. The CDR3, as DNA: TGTGCCAGCAGCCTTCTTGCGACAGGGAACTATGGCTACACCTTC.

This clone appeared a single time. This chain joins TRBV28 and TRBJ2-5, with 7 bases aligning to TRBD1. After removal of 6 bases from V and 5 bases from J, the junction contained 12 bases not matched to a gene. This CDR3 is 15 amino acids long. Germline V gives CDR1 MDHEN, CDR2 SYDVKM. The CDR3, as DNA: TGTGCCAGCAGGACAGGGCCTGCCCCCAGGGAGACCCAGTACTTC. Translated: CASRTGPAPRETQYF.

The rearrangement links TRBV11-1 to TRBJ2-5, with 9 positions matching TRBD1. The V and J ends lost 11 bases and 7 bases, in that order; junction bases with no gene match: 17. Germline values: CDR1 SGHAT, CDR2 FQDESV (reference sequence). The CDR3 consists of 15 residues. This CDR3 is CARGGSGTGNLTQYF. As DNA, the CDR3 is TGTGCCCGAGGGGGGTCCGGGACAGGGAATTTGACCCAGTACTTC.

The CDR3 spells CASSLDGGQGRSNAFF. DNA for the CDR3: TGTGCCAGCAGCTTAGATGGGGGACAGGGTAGGAGCAACGCTTTCTTT. The chain recombines TRBV7-2 with TRBJ1-1, with 9 nucleotides matching TRBD1. V dropped 1 base and J dropped 11; count of bases not matched to a gene: 14. Germline V gene sequence: CDR1 SGHTA, CDR2 FQGNSA. The CDR3 sequence is 16 residues long.

V gene TRBV4-1 combines with J gene TRBJ1-1; no reliable D call. V was cut by 2 bases and J by 0 bases, with 10 bases left in between. Per germline, CDR1 MGHRA and CDR2 YSYEKL. The CDR3 has 15 residues. For the CDR3, the DNA is TGCGCCAGCAGCCAATATTCCCCCCTGAACACTGAAGCTTTCTTT. Protein product: CASSQYSPLNTEAFF.

Only one count was recorded for this clone. The chain links TRBV11-2 to TRBJ2-2; 7 bases match TRBD2. The junction had 10 bases not matched to a gene; V was cut back by 6 bases and J by 0 bases. The CDR3 has 17 residues. Germline CDR1 SGHAT, CDR2 FQNNGV. The CDR3 coding sequence is TGTGCCAGCAGATCCGGGACTATCGTTGCGAACACCGGGGAGCTGTTTTTT. It is translated as CASRSGTIVANTGELFF.